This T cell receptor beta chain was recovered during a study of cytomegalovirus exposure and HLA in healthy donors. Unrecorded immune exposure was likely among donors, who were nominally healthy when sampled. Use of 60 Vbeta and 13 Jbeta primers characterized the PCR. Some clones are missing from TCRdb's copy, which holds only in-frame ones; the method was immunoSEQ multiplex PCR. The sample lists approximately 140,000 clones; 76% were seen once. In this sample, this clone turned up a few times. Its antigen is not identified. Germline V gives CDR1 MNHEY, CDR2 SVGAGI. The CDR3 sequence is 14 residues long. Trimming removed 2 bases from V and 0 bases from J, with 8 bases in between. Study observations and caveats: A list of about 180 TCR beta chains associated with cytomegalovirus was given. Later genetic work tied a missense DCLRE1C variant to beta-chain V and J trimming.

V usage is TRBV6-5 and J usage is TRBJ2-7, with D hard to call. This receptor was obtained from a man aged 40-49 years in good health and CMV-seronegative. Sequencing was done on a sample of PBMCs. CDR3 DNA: TGTGCCAGCAGTTACGAGCGTGGCTCCTACGAGCAGTACTTC. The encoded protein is CASSYERGSYEQYF.